This TCR beta chain was recovered during a study of CD8+CD57+ T cells in acquired aplastic anemia. The study, taken as a whole, reports: Common to patients and controls were twenty-nine CD8+ CDR3 sequences.

V was clipped by 5 bases and J by 4 bases; unmatched bases: 6. CDR1 LNHDA and CDR2 SQIVND come from the germline V gene (reference sequence). The CDR3 length is 14 residues. This clonotype was counted ten times or more. What it binds is not known. Genomic DNA, the template, was used for profiling of the TCR beta VDJ and CDR3. TCRdb independently ran MiXCR on the reads; one entry per CDR3 protein. The sample has some 160,000 distinct CDR3 sequences, roughly 48% seen once. Sequencing involved patients with CD8+CD57+ cell expansion previously shown by flow cytometry. Patients had not yet gotten any therapy when their blood was taken for sampling.

This chain links TRBV19 with TRBJ2-3; 7 bases align to TRBD1. The material sequenced was sorted CD4+, CD8+, or CD8+CD57+ T cells (not recorded which) from PBMCs. The receptor comes from a human donor with aplastic anemia. The CDR3 DNA follows: TGTGCCAGTAGTGTCTCGACAGGGCCAGATACGCAGTATTTT. It translates to CASSVSTGPDTQYF.